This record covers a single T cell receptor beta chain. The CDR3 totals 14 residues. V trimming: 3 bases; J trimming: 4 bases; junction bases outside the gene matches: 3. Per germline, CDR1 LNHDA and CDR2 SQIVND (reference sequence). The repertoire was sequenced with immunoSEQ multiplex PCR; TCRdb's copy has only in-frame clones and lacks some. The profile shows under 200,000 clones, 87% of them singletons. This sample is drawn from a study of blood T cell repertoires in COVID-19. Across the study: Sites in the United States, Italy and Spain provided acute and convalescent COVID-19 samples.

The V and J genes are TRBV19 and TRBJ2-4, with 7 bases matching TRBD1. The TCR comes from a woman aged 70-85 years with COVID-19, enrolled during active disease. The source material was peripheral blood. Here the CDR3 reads CASSIGTEKNIQYF. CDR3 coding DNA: TGTGCCAGTAGTATCGGGACAGAAAAAAACATTCAGTACTTC.